The entry that follows covers one T cell receptor beta chain sequence. Its antigen remains undetermined. Sequencing took place on an Illumina HiSeq 2000. The TCR beta cDNA libraries were made using 5'RACE template switching, a step that added both a universal primer site and unique molecular identifiers. Synthesis of cDNA was primed from the TCR beta constant segment and was followed by two consecutive PCR amplification steps. The paper's data handling went like this. MIGEC handled demultiplexing of the reads and grouping by UMI, while MiTCR was used to assemble and quantify clonotypes. Only TCR cDNA sequences supported by at least two reads were kept to exclude erroneous sequences. The tcR package was used for downstream repertoire analysis, and clonotypes were matched between fractions using CDR3 nucleotide sequence together with V segment. Antigen specificity was annotated against VDJdb with VDJmatch, allowing one amino acid substitution in CDR3. Following reprocessing of the reads by TCRdb, the data hold one row per CDR3 protein sequence and no DNA is available. These V and J calls rely on TCRdb rather than the paper's analysis. Per the sample table, the count is 150,000 to 180,000 distinct CDR3 sequences. Around 35% of the sample is held by the ten biggest clonotypes.

This record belongs to a study of T cells expressing NK-cell markers (dated by TCRdb to 2018 to 2020). With regard to the full study: Three sorted T-cell subsets (CD3+CD56+NKG2C+, CD3+CD56+NKG2C- and CD3+CD56-NKG2C+) from 7 to 9 donors had their TCR beta-chain repertoires profiled. Seven of the eight sequenced donors were HCMV-seropositive and one was HCMV-seronegative. The eight sequenced donors were randomly selected healthy volunteers, three men and five women. The libraries were sequenced on Illumina HiSeq 2000/2500, MiSeq or NextSeq, producing 2 x 150 bp reads.

Overall results and qualifications from the work: Whether the expanded NKG2C-expressing T cell clones were specific for HCMV antigens was left unclear. In over five donors, the dominant CD3+CD56+NKG2C+ clonotypes were among the top 10 CD8+ clonotypes and accounted for about 1.0-7.5% of CD8+ T cells. Those dominant clonotypes were again the most abundant among CD3+CD56-NKG2C+ cells in a handful of donors, at about 25-60.1%.

CDR1 MGHRA and CDR2 YSYEKL are derived from the germline V gene. From the cysteine up to the phenylalanine, the CDR3 has a length of 18 residues. There is no recorded DNA. HCMV serostatus was determined by detecting HCMV-specific IgG in serum with a commercial ELISA kit. Ficoll density gradient centrifugation was used to isolate peripheral blood mononuclear cells from blood. The sample consisted of blood T cells: a sorted CD56 or NKG2C T cell subset, CD4+ or CD8+ T cells, or bulk PBMC T cells (not recorded which). The chain is encoded by TRBV4-1 joined to TRBJ2-6. This TCR came from a woman aged 45-60 years in good health. Donor details come from another sample of the same person, matched by shared clones. CDR3 reads: CASSQAGFLGSGANVLTF.